These 27 T cell receptor beta chains came from one sample sequenced in a study of blood T cell repertoires in COVID-19. Assay: immunoSEQ multiplex PCR; the TCRdb copy retains only in-frame clones and omits some. The data contain around 130,000 clones, roughly 81% of them singletons. Sequences were obtained from peripheral blood. The receptors shown here come from a human donor in a cohort sampled during active COVID-19.

The chain combines TRBV18 with TRBJ1-5; D is unclear. V was shortened by 5 bases and J by 5 bases, with 16 bases between the two germline ends. The CDR3 runs to 15 residues. Germline lookup yields CDR1 KGHSH and CDR2 LQKENI. CDR3 DNA sequence: TGTGCCAGCTCATCAACAGTCGGTGTGGATCAGCCCCAGCATTTT. It translates to CASSSTVGVDQPQHF.

Here the CDR3 reads CASRSSGGTNNEQFF. The CDR3 DNA reads TGTGCCAGCAGATCTAGCGGGGGGACGAACAATGAGCAGTTCTTC. The J gene is TRBJ2-1, the V gene TRBV6-5; TRBD2 aligns across 11 bases. J lost 5 bases, V lost 6 bases, and 6 bases had no gene match. The CDR3 extends over 15 amino acids. Germline lookup yields CDR1 MNHEY and CDR2 SVGAGI.

The chain couples TRBV5-8 to TRBJ2-5; D unclear. The CDR3 has 12 residues. The V gene's germline CDR1 is SGHTS and CDR2 YDEGEE. Between the trimmed V and J ends, which lost 2 bases and 5 bases, there was a span of 7 bases. CDR3 DNA: TGTGCCAGCAGCTTAGGAGTGGAGACCCAGTACTTC. Protein product: CASSLGVETQYF.

This chain joins TRBV9 and TRBJ2-1, with a possible D match to TRBD2 (6 bases). Germline assignment: CDR1 SGDLS and CDR2 YYNGEE. With 0 bases removed from V and 1 base from J, the gap between germline ends came to 8 bases. This CDR3 comprises 15 residues. The CDR3: CASSVGGTSYNEQFF. The CDR3 DNA is TGTGCCAGCAGCGTAGGGGGGACTTCCTACAATGAGCAGTTCTTC.

In its sample, this clone was seen once. The chain is built from TRBV4-2 and TRBJ2-7, with 8 bases that match TRBD2. The CDR3 covers 14 residues. Looked up from germline, CDR1 is LGHNA and CDR2 is YNFKEQ. V trimming: 2 bases; J trimming: 6 bases; junction bases outside the gene matches: 6. CDR3: CASSQPTLAGEQYF. The CDR3 bases are TGTGCCAGCAGCCAACCAACTCTAGCGGGCGAGCAGTACTTC.

In its sample, this clone was seen a few times. The V call is TRBV5-5, the J call TRBJ2-7, with 7 bases matching TRBD1. This CDR3 has 16 amino acids. Trimming at V came to 1 base and at J to 0 bases, leaving 7 bases not matched to a gene. Germline V lookup: CDR1 SGHKS, CDR2 YYEKEE (reference sequence). The CDR3 DNA is TGTGCCAGCAGCTTGATGTTCCGGGACAGCTCCTACGAGCAGTACTTC. Translating it yields CASSLMFRDSSYEQYF.

The genes are TRBV28 and TRBJ1-2; D might be TRBD1 (5 bases). Germline values: CDR1 MDHEN, CDR2 SYDVKM. The CDR3 consists of 13 residues. The V end lost 8 bases, the J end lost 4 bases, and 14 bases lay between the germline ends. CDR3 residues: CASAFPQGYGYTF. Here the CDR3 DNA reads TGTGCCAGCGCATTCCCTCAGGGCTATGGCTACACCTTC.

The J gene is TRBJ2-3, the V gene TRBV3-1 (or the pseudogene TRBV3-2), with 8 positions matching TRBD2. V trimming: 0 bases; J trimming: 6 bases; junction bases outside the gene matches: 14. The CDR3 has 18 residues. Germline CDR1 and CDR2: LGHDT and YNNKEL (reference sequence). The CDR3 is CASSQEGPAGVSMDTQYF. CDR3 sequence (DNA): TGTGCCAGCAGCCAAGAAGGTCCAGCGGGGGTCTCAATGGATACGCAGTATTTT.

This rearrangement joins TRBV4-1 to TRBJ1-5; TRBD1 matches 8 bases. The CDR3 loop spans 15 amino acids. CDR1 and CDR2 (germline): MGHRA, YSYEKL. V trimming: 1 base; J trimming: 6 bases; junction bases outside the gene matches: 5. The CDR3 DNA sequence: TGCGCCAGCAGCCAAGTCCCAGGGGGCGGTCAGCCCCAGCATTTT. It is translated as CASSQVPGGGQPQHF.

The chain uses TRBV6-6 and TRBJ2-1; 11 bases fit TRBD2. The CDR3 contains 16 residues. V dropped 5 bases and J dropped 6; count of bases not matched to a gene: 9. The germline V gene has CDR1 MNHNY and CDR2 SVGAGI (reference sequence). The CDR3 reads CASSRILAGVINEQFF. CDR3 bases: TGTGCCAGCAGTCGAATACTAGCGGGGGTTATCAATGAGCAGTTCTTC.

This clone has more than one count but fewer than ten. The same CDR3 can be traced to other DNA sequences in this sample. The V call is TRBV4-1, the J call TRBJ1-1; D unresolved. Germline CDR1 is MGHRA and CDR2 is YSYEKL. V lost 1 base and J lost 5, with 8 bases in between. The CDR3 runs 13 residues. CDR3 nucleotides: TGCGCCAGCAGCCAAGTCCGCGGGACTGAAGCTTTCTTT. Translation gives CASSQVRGTEAFF.

The chain has TRBV3-1 (or the pseudogene TRBV3-2) and TRBJ2-7, with 9 bases that match TRBD1. V gave up 1 base and J gave up 5 bases; unmatched junction bases: 3. The germline V gene encodes CDR1 LGHDT and CDR2 YNNKEL (reference sequence). This CDR3 is 14 amino acids long. For the CDR3, the DNA is TGTGCCAGCAGCCAAGTGGACAGGGGCCACGAGCAGTACTTC. It codes for CASSQVDRGHEQYF.

A single count supports this clone. The chain combines TRBV2 with TRBJ2-1, with 10 bases aligning to TRBD1. The CDR3 sequence is 15 residues long. With 5 bases clipped from V and 0 bases from J, the junction kept 1 base outside the gene matches. Germline assignment: CDR1 SNHLY and CDR2 FYNNEI. The CDR3 coding sequence is TGTGCCAGCAGTCGGGACAGGGGCTCCTACAATGAGCAGTTCTTC. Translation: CASSRDRGSYNEQFF.

The V and J genes are TRBV6-5 and TRBJ2-3; a weak D match, TRBD2 (6 bases). Germline CDR1 MNHEY, CDR2 SVGAGI. The V gene lost 6 bases and the J gene lost 2 bases, with 12 bases spanning the gap. This CDR3 is 14 amino acids long. CDR3 DNA: TGTGCCAGCAGGACAGAACTAGCCACAGATACGCAGTATTTT. Amino acid sequence: CASRTELATDTQYF.

V is TRBV11-3 and J is TRBJ2-7, with D possibly TRBD1 on 5 matching bases. V gave up 5 bases and J gave up 3 bases, with 11 bases separating them. CDR3 size: 13 residues. Germline loops: CDR1 SGHNT, CDR2 YENEEA. The CDR3 spells CASSGGTGYEQYF. The CDR3 DNA reads as TGTGCCAGCAGCGGCGGAACAGGCTACGAGCAGTACTTC.

The chain has TRBV5-4 and TRBJ1-2; TRBD1 agrees at 10 bases. CDR3 length equals 14 residues. The trim removed 1 base at V and 4 bases at J, leaving 1 base unmatched. From germline, CDR1 is SGHNT and CDR2 YYREEE (reference sequence). This CDR3 reads CASSLRDRGYGYTF. As DNA, the CDR3 is TGTGCCAGCAGCTTGCGGGACAGGGGCTATGGCTACACCTTC.

This clone was recorded once. The chain joins TRBV19 to TRBJ1-1; 9 nucleotides agree with TRBD1. Looked up from germline, CDR1 is LNHDA and CDR2 is SQIVND (reference sequence). The CDR3 contains 13 residues. The ends lost 5 bases at V and 7 bases at J; junction bases unmatched: 5. This CDR3 is CASSQTGGVEAFF. In DNA form, the CDR3 reads TGTGCCAGTAGTCAGACAGGGGGTGTTGAAGCTTTCTTT.

The genes are TRBV7-9 and TRBJ2-7, with 8 bases lining up with TRBD1. Germline V CDR1 and CDR2: SEHNR, FQNEAQ (reference sequence). V lost 5 bases to trimming and J lost 6 bases; unmatched junction nucleotides: 9. The CDR3 length is 14 residues. This CDR3 is CASSTGGLDFEQYF. The CDR3 nucleotides are TGTGCCAGCAGCACAGGGGGTCTAGACTTCGAGCAGTACTTC.

This chain links TRBV5-1 with TRBJ2-1, with D perhaps matching TRBD2 (6 bases). The germline V gene has CDR1 SGHRS and CDR2 YFSETQ. V dropped 0 bases and J dropped 10 bases, with 14 bases sitting between them. CDR3 length: 14 amino acids. The CDR3 loop is CASSLASVREEQFF. The CDR3 DNA reads as TGCGCCAGCAGCTTGGCCAGCGTCCGGGAGGAGCAGTTCTTC.

The rearrangement joins TRBV5-1 to TRBJ2-3, with 10 bases lining up with TRBD1. With V trimmed by 0 bases and J by 5 bases, 3 bases remained unmatched. Germline V gene lookup returns CDR1 SGHRS and CDR2 YFSETQ. The CDR3 covers 15 residues. In DNA form, the CDR3 reads TGCGCCAGCAGCTTGGGGGACAGGGGTCGAGATACGCAGTATTTT. It specifies CASSLGDRGRDTQYF.

In its sample, this clone was seen once. The chain combines TRBV15 with TRBJ1-4; D is unresolved. Germline-derived CDR1 and CDR2 are LNHNV and YYDKDF (reference sequence). This CDR3 comprises 14 residues. V was shortened by 5 bases and J by 8 bases, with 15 bases between the two germline ends. CDR3 loop: CATSALRGVEKLFF. The CDR3 region has the DNA TGTGCCACCAGCGCTCTCCGGGGTGTCGAAAAACTGTTTTTT.

This clone was seen just once. The chain carries TRBV7-2 and TRBJ2-1, with D maybe TRBD1 (6 bases). CDR3 size: 16 residues. CDR1 and CDR2 from the germline V gene are SGHTA and FQGNSA. The V and J ends lost 4 bases and 5 bases respectively, with 18 bases between them. The CDR3 here is CASSSQPRTVNNEQFF. For the CDR3, the DNA is TGTGCCAGCAGCTCACAACCTAGGACAGTTAACAATGAGCAGTTCTTC.

The chain is built from TRBV7-9 and TRBJ2-3, with TRBD2 matching 7 bases. Germline values: CDR1 SEHNR, CDR2 FQNEAQ (reference sequence). The trim removed 2 bases at V and 6 bases at J, leaving 11 bases unmatched. The CDR3 runs 16 residues. The CDR3 protein is CASSLTGTKVMDTQYF. CDR3 sequence (DNA): TGTGCCAGCAGCTTAACCGGGACTAAGGTGATGGATACGCAGTATTTT.

The chain carries TRBV5-5 and TRBJ1-2, with 7 bases lining up with TRBD1. The V segment lost 4 bases and the J segment 6 bases; nucleotides outside the gene matches: 9. Germline-derived CDR1 and CDR2 are SGHKS and YYEKEE (reference sequence). CDR3 size: 14 residues. The CDR3 is CASSIFDRVNGYTF. CDR3 DNA: TGTGCCAGCAGCATCTTTGACAGGGTAAATGGCTACACCTTC.

This clone turned up a few times. The V gene is TRBV7-9, the J gene TRBJ1-2; a possible D gene is TRBD1 (6 bases). The CDR3 spans 13 residues. CDR1 and CDR2 (germline): SEHNR, FQNEAQ (reference sequence). Trimming left V 4 bases short and J 8 bases short, with 14 bases between. CDR3 sequence reads: CASSSAGERGYTF. In nucleotides, the CDR3 is TGTGCCAGCAGCTCGGCAGGGGAAAGGGGCTACACCTTC.

The rearrangement links TRBV3-1 (or the pseudogene TRBV3-2) to TRBJ2-7, with D tentatively TRBD1 (5 bases). V lost 3 bases, J lost 0 bases, and 9 bases lay in between. This CDR3 has 14 residues. Germline V gene sequence: CDR1 LGHDT, CDR2 YNNKEL (reference sequence). The CDR3 DNA reads as TGTGCCAGCAGCCATGGAACAGGCTCCTACGAGCAGTACTTC. This translates into CASSHGTGSYEQYF.

The chain has TRBV5-1 and TRBJ1-2; D is ambiguous. The CDR3 is made up of 14 amino acids. Trimming took 0 bases from V and 3 from J, leaving 9 bases between them. Per germline, CDR1 SGHRS and CDR2 YFSETQ. The CDR3: CASSLAGIDYGYTF. CDR3 nucleotides: TGCGCCAGCAGCTTGGCGGGGATTGACTATGGCTACACCTTC.